The 10 T cell receptor beta chains reported below all come from one sample, sequenced in a study of T cells in Graves' hyperthyroidism and ophthalmopathy (dated by TCRdb to between 2018 and 2021). Libraries were constructed by multiplex PCR. The sequencer listed for this sample is Illumina HiSeq 2000. Amplification of TCR beta CDR3 regions was carried out from RNA transcripts. The TCR CDR3 was subjected to a first round of RT-PCR using the HTBI primer set and the Qiagen OneStep RT-PCR kit. The public reads were reanalyzed by TCRdb: fastp trimming at Q25, MiXCR alignment, in-frame beta chains only. Rows with one shared CDR3 protein collapse into an entry with the most common genes and DNA. This sample gives fewer than 600,000 distinct CDR3 sequences in total; 14% of them show up just once. The ten largest clones add up to 17% of the sample. Sequencing was performed on blood. The source is a woman between 18 and 30 years old with Graves' hyperthyroidism.

The chain employs TRBV7-2 and TRBJ2-7; 11 bases match TRBD2. V shed 4 bases, J shed 9 bases, and the junction held 11 bases outside the gene matches. Germline V gene lookup returns CDR1 SGHTA and CDR2 FQGNSA. CDR3 size: 15 residues. The CDR3 is CASSSLAGGPARQYV. DNA of the CDR3: TGTGCCAGCAGCTCATTAGCGGGAGGGCCGGCCCGGCAGTACGTC.

This chain connects TRBV7-9 to TRBJ1-5; 10 bases fit TRBD1. J gave up 9 bases and V 3 bases, and 8 bases lay outside the gene matches. Germline assignment: CDR1 SEHNR and CDR2 FQNEAQ (reference sequence). The CDR3 is 15 amino acids. CDR3 protein: CASSFGGTGERPQHF. The CDR3 nucleotides read TGTGCCAGCAGCTTTGGGGGGACAGGGGAGAGGCCCCAGCATTTT.

Ten or more counts support this clonotype. This rearrangement joins TRBV7-6 to TRBJ2-5; 8 bases are shared with TRBD2. The trim removed 5 bases at V and 2 bases at J, leaving 16 bases unmatched. Germline lookup yields CDR1 SGHVS and CDR2 FNYEAQ. CDR3 length: 18 amino acids. The CDR3 is CASSLLGGAMLIQETQYF. The CDR3, as DNA: TGTGCCAGCAGCCTTCTCGGGGGGGCCATGCTGATTCAAGAGACCCAGTACTTC.

This chain links TRBV10-2 with TRBJ2-7; 7 bases align to TRBD2. This CDR3 has 14 amino acids. V was pared by 6 bases and J by 3 bases, with 8 bases of the junction left unmatched. In germline, CDR1 is WSHSY, CDR2 SAAADI. The CDR3, as DNA: TGCGCCAGCAGGGGGGGGGTGGACGGCTACGAGCAGTACTTC. This translates into CASRGGVDGYEQYF.

The table lists this clonotype with many counts. This chain joins TRBV27 and TRBJ2-7; possibly TRBD1 for D (6 bases). The CDR3 is 19 residues long. CDR1 and CDR2 (germline): MNHEY, SMNVEV (reference sequence). V gave up 9 bases and J gave up 3 bases, with 33 bases separating them. The CDR3 is CASPPPADGEQGIHYEQYF. As DNA, the CDR3 is TGTGCCAGTCCCCCACCCGCGGACGGTGAACAGGGAATACACTACGAGCAGTACTTC.

The chain uses TRBV11-2 and TRBJ1-1; D might be TRBD1 (5 bases). The CDR3 loop spans 17 amino acids. Per the germline V gene, CDR1 is SGHAT and CDR2 is FQNNGV. V was trimmed by 4 bases and J by 1 base, leaving 19 bases between them. CDR3 nucleotide sequence: TGTGCCAGCAGCTCTATAGTCCGGCGGGGGGGGAACACTGAAGCTTTCTTT. This translates into CASSSIVRRGGNTEAFF.

This clonotype was recorded a few times. The J gene is TRBJ1-1, the V gene TRBV5-1; D gene uncertain. From germline, CDR1 is SGHRS and CDR2 YFSETQ. The CDR3 is 18 residues long. Trimming cost V 0 bases and J 0 bases, with 18 bases left between them. CDR3: CASSLVGEAGTLNTEAFF. In DNA, the CDR3 is TGCGCCAGCAGCTTGGTCGGGGAAGCGGGCACGTTGAACACTGAAGCTTTCTTT. The variable domain in full, completed from reference TRBV5-1 and TRBJ1-1, reads KAGVTQTPRYLIKTRGQQVTLSCSPISGHRSVSWYQQTPGQGLQFLFEYFSETQRNKGNFPGRFSGRQFSNSRSEMNVSTLELGDSALYLCASSLVGEAGTLNTEAFFGQGTRLTVV.

This clonotype was observed at least ten times. The gene calls are TRBV30 and TRBJ2-3; possibly TRBD2 for D (6 bases). The ends were cut back, 5 bases at V and 6 bases at J, with 9 bases in the middle. This CDR3 spans 11 amino acids. Germline V lookup: CDR1 GTSNPN, CDR2 SVGIG (reference sequence). The CDR3 DNA reads as TGTGCCTGGTCGGCGGGGGATACGCAGTATTTT. Translated: CAWSAGDTQYF.

In its sample, this clonotype was seen a few times. This chain uses TRBV24-1 with TRBJ2-2; D is uncertain. With 9 bases removed from V and 0 bases from J, the gap between germline ends came to 7 bases. This CDR3 region has 13 residues. Germline V gives CDR1 KGHDR, CDR2 SFDVKD. The CDR3, as DNA: TGTGCCACCGGGTCAGCGAACACCGGGGAGCTGTTTTTT. Protein: CATGSANTGELFF.

This clonotype was seen only a few times. The chain employs TRBV20-1 and TRBJ2-5, with 10 bases identical to TRBD2. The germline V gene encodes CDR1 DFQATT and CDR2 SNEGSKA (reference sequence). The V and J ends lost 5 bases and 5 bases, in that order; junction bases with no gene match: 8. The length of the CDR3 is 14 residues. The CDR3 reads CSALRTSGVETQYF. The CDR3 DNA sequence: TGCAGTGCTCTAAGGACTAGCGGTGTGGAGACCCAGTACTTC.